This T cell receptor beta chain is drawn from a study of OX40 agonist ivuxolimab in advanced cancers. Measured with immunoSEQ multiplex PCR; TCRdb has only the in-frame clones, and not every one. The sample yields about 73,000 clones, more than 80% seen once. This CDR3 region has 14 residues. The germline V and J ends were trimmed by 6 bases and 3 bases, with 15 bases remaining between them. In germline, CDR1 is MGHDK, CDR2 SYGVNS. The origin of this receptor is an adult with an advanced solid tumor such as melanoma, head and neck, liver or kidney cancer. This material consisted of CD4+ or CD8+ T cells sorted from blood, taken in a trial of the OX40 agonist ivuxolimab. The chain couples TRBV25-1 to TRBJ2-7; perhaps TRBD2 as D (6 bases). The CDR3 DNA sequence: TGTGCCAGCAGCAGGTGGGGAGGCGGCTACGAGCAGTACTTC. It encodes CASSRWGGGYEQYF.